Listed below are T cell receptor beta chains from one sample, sequenced in a study of OX40 agonist ivuxolimab in advanced cancers. Here immunoSEQ multiplex PCR was the method, and the copy in TCRdb shows in-frame clones only, minus some. The data contain about 98,000 clones, around 90% of them singletons. The material sequenced was CD4+ or CD8+ T cells sorted from blood, taken in a trial of the OX40 agonist ivuxolimab. The receptors derive from an adult with an advanced solid tumor such as melanoma, head and neck, liver or kidney cancer. Both conserved end residues are part of each CDR3. The D gene is left open where the match is weak. A clone size is listed for some rows: how often the clone was seen (once, few, many), or a class if it is expanded.

d_call | clone_size | j_call | v_call | cdr3_aa | cdr3_nt
NA | NA | TRBJ2-3 | TRBV28 | CASSWPTRPDTQYF | TGTGCCAGCAGTTGGCCCACGAGGCCAGATACGCAGTATTTT
NA | NA | TRBJ1-1 | TRBV6-6 | CASLIPNTEAFF | TGTGCCAGCCTCATTCCAAACACTGAAGCTTTCTTT
NA | NA | TRBJ2-2 | TRBV19 | CASSIGQSTGELFF | TGTGCCAGTAGTATTGGACAATCCACCGGGGAGCTGTTTTTT
NA | once | TRBJ1-1 | TRBV5-6 | CASSSWDITEAFF | TGTGCCAGCAGCTCCTGGGACATCACTGAAGCTTTCTTT
NA | NA | TRBJ2-5 | TRBV5-1 | CASSALVGGQETQYF | TGCGCCAGCAGCGCTTTAGTGGGGGGCCAAGAGACCCAGTACTTC
TRBD1 | NA | TRBJ1-4 | TRBV6-5 | CASSYVGTGIEKLFF | TGTGCCAGCAGTTATGTGGGGACAGGAATCGAAAAACTGTTTTTT
NA | once | TRBJ1-1 | TRBV4-1 | CASSQGETIGEAFF | TGCGCCAGCAGCCAGGGGGAAACGATCGGTGAAGCTTTCTTT
NA | NA | TRBJ2-1 | TRBV11-2 | CASSQSPQHEQFF | TGTGCCAGCAGCCAGTCCCCACAGCATGAGCAGTTCTTC
NA | NA | TRBJ2-5 | TRBV6-1 | CASSEIRGETQYF | TGTGCCAGCAGTGAAATAAGAGGGGAGACCCAGTACTTC
NA | NA | TRBJ2-2 | TRBV5-1 | CASSRDRTRELFF | TGCGCCAGCAGCCGCGACAGGACGCGGGAGCTGTTTTTT
TRBD1 | NA | TRBJ1-5 | TRBV5-6 | CASSRKDRENQPQHF | TGTGCCAGCAGCCGAAAAGACAGGGAGAATCAGCCCCAGCATTTT
TRBD2 | NA | TRBJ2-2 | TRBV28 | CASAHREGGANTGELFF | TGTGCCAGCGCCCACCGGGAGGGGGGGGCAAACACCGGGGAGCTGTTTTTT
NA | NA | TRBJ2-3 | TRBV7-2 | CASSKVVSDTQYF | TGTGCCAGCAGCAAAGTAGTGTCAGATACGCAGTATTTT
NA | NA | TRBJ2-1 | TRBV10-1 | CASSDRTYHNEQFF | TGCGCCAGCAGTGACAGAACCTATCACAATGAGCAGTTCTTC
NA | NA | TRBJ2-5 | TRBV28 | CASRTPGRETQYF | TGTGCCAGCAGGACCCCGGGCCGGGAGACCCAGTACTTC
NA | NA | TRBJ2-5 | TRBV11-2 | CASSLSPGTEETQYF | TGTGCCAGCAGCCTAAGTCCCGGGACTGAAGAGACCCAGTACTTC
NA | once | TRBJ2-5 | TRBV10-3 | CAISDDSSGKTQYF | TGTGCCATCAGTGATGACTCATCGGGAAAGACCCAGTACTTC
NA | NA | TRBJ1-5 | TRBV19 | CASSIATGRPQHF | TGTGCCAGTAGTATAGCCACCGGCAGGCCCCAGCATTTT
NA | NA | TRBJ2-2 | TRBV5-8 | CASTPGLMTGELFF | TGTGCCAGCACCCCAGGGCTAATGACCGGGGAGCTGTTTTTT
NA | NA | TRBJ2-5 | TRBV14 | CASSQVVGVKETQYF | TGTGCCAGCAGCCAGGTAGTGGGGGTAAAAGAGACCCAGTACTTC
NA | NA | TRBJ1-6 | TRBV19 | CASSTNTGQSSYNSPLHF | TGTGCCAGTAGTACCAACACCGGACAAAGCTCCTATAATTCACCCCTCCACTTT
NA | NA | TRBJ1-2 | TRBV11-2 | CASSVQSGILGYTF | TGTGCCAGCAGCGTTCAATCCGGGATTCTCGGCTACACCTTC
NA | NA | TRBJ1-1 | TRBV5-1 | CASSSMNTEAFF | TGCGCCAGCAGCTCAATGAACACTGAAGCTTTCTTT
NA | NA | TRBJ2-1 | TRBV7-3 | CASSLMGDPGDEQFF | TGTGCCAGCAGCTTAATGGGTGATCCTGGGGATGAGCAGTTCTTC
NA | NA | TRBJ1-2 | TRBV7-2 | CASSPWRAFRGYTF | TGTGCCAGCAGCCCCTGGCGGGCGTTCAGGGGCTACACCTTC
NA | NA | TRBJ1-1 | TRBV19 | CASTLSGLNTEAFF | TGTGCCAGTACCCTTTCTGGGTTGAACACTGAAGCTTTCTTT
NA | NA | TRBJ2-2 | TRBV5-1 | CASSLGSNTGELFF | TGCGCCAGCAGCTTGGGGTCGAACACCGGGGAGCTGTTTTTT
NA | once | TRBJ2-6 | TRBV19 | CASRQSSGANVLTF | TGTGCCAGTAGGCAGAGCTCTGGGGCCAACGTCCTGACTTTC
NA | NA | TRBJ1-1 | TRBV5-1 | CASSADISTEAFF | TGCGCCAGCAGCGCCGACATATCCACTGAAGCTTTCTTT
NA | NA | TRBJ1-2 | TRBV5-6 | CASSLWRPGGGYTF | TGTGCCAGCAGCCTATGGCGGCCGGGCGGGGGCTACACCTTC
TRBD1 | NA | TRBJ2-7 | TRBV10-3 | CASSFDRVSSYEQYF | TGCGCCAGCAGTTTCGACAGGGTGAGCTCCTACGAGCAGTACTTC
TRBD1 | NA | TRBJ2-3 | TRBV5-1 | CASSDGQEPDTQYF | TGCGCCAGCAGCGACGGACAGGAGCCAGATACGCAGTATTTT
NA | NA | TRBJ2-5 | TRBV6-5 | CASSYSGLNNVETQYF | TGTGCCAGCAGTTACTCCGGCTTGAATAACGTGGAGACCCAGTACTTC
TRBD2 | NA | TRBJ2-2 | TRBV5-4 | CASSLGGREAGELFF | TGTGCCAGCAGCTTGGGCGGGAGGGAGGCCGGGGAGCTGTTTTTT
NA | NA | TRBJ1-6 | TRBV6-6 | CASSYSAGAPLHF | TGTGCCAGCAGTTACTCGGCGGGGGCACCCCTCCACTTT
NA | NA | TRBJ2-3 | TRBV5-6 | CASSLGVGTDTQYF | TGTGCCAGCAGCTTGGGAGTAGGCACAGATACGCAGTATTTT
NA | NA | TRBJ1-5 | TRBV18 | CASSPQYNQPQHF | TGTGCCAGCTCACCACAGTACAATCAGCCCCAGCATTTT
NA | NA | TRBJ1-4 | TRBV2 | CATVLSNEKLFF | TGTGCCACCGTCCTATCCAATGAAAAACTGTTTTTT
NA | NA | TRBJ1-3 | TRBV19 | CASDSFSGNTIYF | TGTGCCAGTGACTCCTTCTCTGGAAACACCATATATTTT
NA | NA | TRBJ1-2 | TRBV7-9 | CASGTSGGLINGYTF | TGTGCCAGCGGGACTTCCGGGGGCCTCATAAATGGCTACACCTTC
NA | NA | TRBJ2-7 | TRBV18 | CASSRPVQSRGEQYF | TGTGCCAGCTCACGCCCGGTACAGAGTAGAGGCGAGCAGTACTTC
TRBD1 | NA | TRBJ1-1 | TRBV7-8 | CASRPLGQGTNTEAFF | TGTGCCAGCAGACCCCTGGGACAGGGGACGAACACTGAAGCTTTCTTT
TRBD1 | NA | TRBJ1-4 | TRBV29-1 | CGAGGDSSGEKLFF | TGCGGCGCCGGGGGGGACAGTTCAGGGGAAAAACTGTTTTTT
TRBD1 | NA | TRBJ2-7 | TRBV5-1 | CASSSGQGGFYEQYF | TGCGCCAGCAGCTCCGGACAGGGAGGTTTTTACGAGCAGTACTTC
NA | NA | TRBJ2-7 | TRBV28 | CASSGGYEQYF | TGTGCCAGCTCTGGGGGTTACGAGCAGTACTTC
TRBD1 | few | TRBJ2-3 | TRBV4-2 | CASSHGTGGTDTQYF | TGTGCCAGCAGCCATGGGACAGGGGGCACAGATACGCAGTATTTT
NA | NA | TRBJ1-1 | TRBV21-1 | CASSPRGTGGMNTEAFF | TGTGCCAGCAGCCCGAGGGGGACAGGGGGCATGAACACTGAAGCTTTCTTT
NA | NA | TRBJ2-7 | TRBV7-8 | CASSLISVYEQYF | TGTGCCAGCAGCTTAATCTCCGTCTACGAGCAGTACTTC